This entry describes one T cell receptor beta chain. Assay used: immunoSEQ multiplex PCR; TCRdb lists only in-frame clones, some missing. The repertoire includes about 170,000 clones, about 88% of them detected once, and roughly 0.82% sits in the top ten. CDR1 SGHAT and CDR2 FQNNGV come from the germline V gene. V was cut by 3 bases and J by 4 bases, with 10 bases left in between. The CDR3 is 14 amino acids. This sample was included in a study of blood T cell repertoires in COVID-19. The source material was PBMCs or T cells enriched from blood (not recorded which). J is TRBJ2-1 and V is TRBV11-2; D perhaps matches TRBD1 (5 bases). The source of this sequence is a woman under 30 who had recovered from COVID-19. The CDR3 region is CASSLGRSYNEQFF. In DNA, the CDR3 is TGTGCCAGCAGCTTGGGGCGGTCTTACAATGAGCAGTTCTTC.